Sequencing of this TCR beta chain was carried out in a study of blood T cell repertoires in COVID-19. At the level of the study: Samples taken during acute and convalescent COVID-19 were collected in the United States, Italy and Spain. Sources were T cells, B-cell-depleted T cells, or PBMCs; the material itself was cDNA or gDNA.

Authors' analysis steps: Amplified reference gene primers provided the basis for estimating nucleated cell counts. TCRdb keeps only in-frame clones here, not all; method: immunoSEQ multiplex PCR. Clone size and V and J calls were adopted from that table, with D and trimming inferred from the DNA. Among about 290,000 clones, roughly 89% were seen once, and the ten largest hold 0.94%. With V trimmed by 2 bases and J by 2 bases, 3 bases remained unmatched. Looked up from germline, CDR1 is GTSNPN and CDR2 is SVGIG (reference sequence). The CDR3 is 16 amino acids. The source material was peripheral blood. This chain links TRBV30 with TRBJ2-1; 13 bases match TRBD2. The clonotype was recovered from a woman between 40 and 50 years old who had recovered from COVID-19. The CDR3 DNA sequence: TGTGCCTGGAGTCGCGGACTAGCGGGGGCCTACAATGAGCAGTTCTTC. It codes for CAWSRGLAGAYNEQFF.